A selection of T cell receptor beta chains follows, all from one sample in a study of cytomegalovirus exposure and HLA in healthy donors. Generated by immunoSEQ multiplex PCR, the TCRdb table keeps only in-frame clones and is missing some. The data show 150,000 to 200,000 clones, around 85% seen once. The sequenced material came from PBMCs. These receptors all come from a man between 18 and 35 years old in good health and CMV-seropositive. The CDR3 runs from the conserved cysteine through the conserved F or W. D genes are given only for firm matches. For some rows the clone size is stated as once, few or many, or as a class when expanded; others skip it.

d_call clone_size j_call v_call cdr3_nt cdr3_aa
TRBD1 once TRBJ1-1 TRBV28 TGTGCCAGCAGTTTCGCGGACAGGGAGACTTTCTTT CASSFADRETFF
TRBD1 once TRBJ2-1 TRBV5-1 TGCGCCAGCAGGCGCGCCGGGACAGAAAACAATGAGCAGTTCTTC CASRRAGTENNEQFF
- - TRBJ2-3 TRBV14 TGTGCCAGCAGCCAAAGTTTGACTAGAAGCACAGATACGCAGTATTTT CASSQSLTRSTDTQYF
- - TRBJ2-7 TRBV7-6 TGTGCCAGCAGCTTAGGGACACCGACTTACGAGCAGTACTTC CASSLGTPTYEQYF
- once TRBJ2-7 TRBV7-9 TGTGCCAGCAGCTTCGAACTAGTTTCCGGCGAGCAGTACTTC CASSFELVSGEQYF
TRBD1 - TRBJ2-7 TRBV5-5 TGTGCCAGCAGCGAGTCCGGGACAGGGCTTTATTACGAGCAGTACTTC CASSESGTGLYYEQYF
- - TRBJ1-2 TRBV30 TGTGCCTGGAGGCCAGGGAGGGGTTTGTTAGTACGATATGGCTACACCTTC CAWRPGRGLLVRYGYTF
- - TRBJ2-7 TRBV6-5 TGTGCCAGCAGTTTCGACGACTTAACTTCTGACGAGCAGTACTTC CASSFDDLTSDEQYF
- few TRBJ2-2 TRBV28 TGTGCCAGCAGTTTTGACCACGCACAGGGCCATATTGACACCGGGGAGCTGTTTTTT CASSFDHAQGHIDTGELFF
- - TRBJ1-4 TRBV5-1 TGCGCCAGCAGCCTGTCCCCCCCAGCGACTAATGAAAAACTGTTTTTT CASSLSPPATNEKLFF
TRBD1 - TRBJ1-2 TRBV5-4 TGTGCCAGCAGCTCTGGGACAGCCTATGGCTACACCTTC CASSSGTAYGYTF
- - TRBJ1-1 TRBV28 TGTGCCAGCAGTGCCCTCGCGGGGGGTCGCACTGAAGCTTTCTTT CASSALAGGRTEAFF
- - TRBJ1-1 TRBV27 TGTGCCAGCAGGCCCGTAGCGAACACTGAAGCTTTCTTT CASRPVANTEAFF
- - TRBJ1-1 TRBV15 TGTGCCACCAGCAGAGATAGGGGGACTGAAGCTTTCTTT CATSRDRGTEAFF
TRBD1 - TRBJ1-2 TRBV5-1 TGCGCCAGCAGCTTGGGCGGGCAGGGGGCGCGAGATGGCTACACCTTC CASSLGGQGARDGYTF
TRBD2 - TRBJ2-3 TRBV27 TGTGCCAGCAGTTCCCCTCACACTAGCGGGAGCACAGATACGCAGTATTTT CASSSPHTSGSTDTQYF
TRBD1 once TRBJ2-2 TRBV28 TGTGCCAGCAGTTCACAGGGGGCCGGCACCGGGGAGCTGTTTTTT CASSSQGAGTGELFF
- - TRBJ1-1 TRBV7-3 TGTGCCAGCAGCCAGCAGGTTAACACTGAAGCTTTCTTT CASSQQVNTEAFF
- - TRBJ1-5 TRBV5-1 TGCGCCAGCAGTCCCGACAGCGCCGGCCAGCCCCAGCATTTT CASSPDSAGQPQHF
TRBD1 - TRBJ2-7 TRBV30 TGTGCCTGCTTGACAGGGCCCCTCTACGAGCAGTACTTC CACLTGPLYEQYF
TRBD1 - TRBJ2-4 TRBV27 TGTGCCAGCACCCGACAGGGGGCACACATTCAGTACTTC CASTRQGAHIQYF
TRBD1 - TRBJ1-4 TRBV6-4 TGTGCCAGCAGTTTGACAGGGTCAGGTGAAAAACTGTTTTTT CASSLTGSGEKLFF
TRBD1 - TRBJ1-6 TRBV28 TGTGCCAGCAGTTCCCCGGGGACAGGGGGCGGCTCACCCCTCCACTTT CASSSPGTGGGSPLHF
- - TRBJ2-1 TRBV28 TGTGCCAGCTATAGCCTTATCTCCTACAATGAGCAGTTCTTC CASYSLISYNEQFF
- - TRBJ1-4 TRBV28 TGTGCCAGCAAGGCCCACCTCCCCGGGACGGACTACACGGGGACTAATGAAAAACTGTTTTTT CASKAHLPGTDYTGTNEKLFF
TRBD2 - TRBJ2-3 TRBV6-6 TGTGCCAGCAGCCAGACTAGCGGGGGGTTCACAGATACGCAGTATTTT CASSQTSGGFTDTQYF
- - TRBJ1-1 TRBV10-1 TGCGCCAGCAGTGGGGGCCCGAACACTGAAGCTTTCTTT CASSGGPNTEAFF
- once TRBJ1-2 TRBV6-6 TGTGCCAGCAGTTACGGAGGAACCCCCTTTGATGGCTACACCTTC CASSYGGTPFDGYTF
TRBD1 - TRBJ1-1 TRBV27 TGTGCCAGCAGTCCCCACAGGGGTGGTACTGAAGCTTTCTTT CASSPHRGGTEAFF
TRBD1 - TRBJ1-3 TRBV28 TGTGCCAGCAGCCCACCTACAGGGGGGAGAAACACCATATATTTT CASSPPTGGRNTIYF
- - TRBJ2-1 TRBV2 TGTGCCAGCAGCAAGTCAGAAGGGTCAGGGGCGGGGGATGAGCAGTTCTTC CASSKSEGSGAGDEQFF
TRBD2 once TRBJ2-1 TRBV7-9 TGTGCCAGCAGCTTATGGGAAGCGGGGGTTTACAATGAGCAGTTCTTC CASSLWEAGVYNEQFF
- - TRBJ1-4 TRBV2 TGTGCCAGCAGTAACAACATTGCAACTAATGAAAAACTGTTTTTT CASSNNIATNEKLFF
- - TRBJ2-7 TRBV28 TGTGCCAGCAGTTCTACAGGGCATCGGTACTTC CASSSTGHRYF
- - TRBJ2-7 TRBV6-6 TGTGCCAGCAGTTTTTCGGGTGGGGAGCAGTACTTC CASSFSGGEQYF
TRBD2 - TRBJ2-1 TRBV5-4 TGTGCCAGCAGCTTGCCCGGGACTAGGGTCGAAGAGCAGTTCTTC CASSLPGTRVEEQFF
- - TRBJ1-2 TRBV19 TGTGCCAGTAGTCCAGCAGGGGCAGCCGGGAACTATGGCTACACCTTC CASSPAGAAGNYGYTF
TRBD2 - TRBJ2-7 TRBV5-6 TGTGCCAGCAGTCGCGGGAGGGCCTATAGCGAGCAGTACTTC CASSRGRAYSEQYF
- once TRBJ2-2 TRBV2 TGTGCCAGCAGTGCTCTTAGGAACACCGGGGAGCTGTTTTTT CASSALRNTGELFF
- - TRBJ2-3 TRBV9 TGTGCCAGCAGCGTAGCTTACTCTCACACAGATACGCAGTATTTT CASSVAYSHTDTQYF
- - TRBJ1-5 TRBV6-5 TGTGCCAGCAGTAACAGGGTACAGCCCCAGCATTTT CASSNRVQPQHF
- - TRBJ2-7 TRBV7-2 TGTGCCAGCAGCTTAGTTGGGAGCTCGGACGAGCAGTACTTC CASSLVGSSDEQYF
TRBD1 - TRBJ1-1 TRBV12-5 TGTGCTAGTGGTTTGGAGGGGGACAGCACTGAAGCTTTCTTT CASGLEGDSTEAFF
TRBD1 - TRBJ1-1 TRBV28 TGTGCCAGCAGGGGAACGCCGGGACAGGAGCTCTTTGAAGCTTTCTTT CASRGTPGQELFEAFF
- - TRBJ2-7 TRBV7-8 TGTGCCAGCAGCTTAGCTCGTACAGGGTACGAGCAGTACTTC CASSLARTGYEQYF
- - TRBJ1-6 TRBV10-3 TGTGCCATCAGTGAGGGAAGGGCAGGGTCGATATATAATTCACCCCTCCACTTT CAISEGRAGSIYNSPLHF
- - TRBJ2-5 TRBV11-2 TGTGCCAGCAGCTTATCCCAGGGGTCGGGACAAGAGACCCAGTACTTC CASSLSQGSGQETQYF
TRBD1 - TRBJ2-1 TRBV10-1 TGCGCCAGCAGTGAGAGAGGACAGGGGATTTATGAGCAGTTCTTC CASSERGQGIYEQFF
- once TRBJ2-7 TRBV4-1 TGCGCCAGCAGCCAAGATCCCTCGGACATATCCTACGAGCAGTACTTC CASSQDPSDISYEQYF
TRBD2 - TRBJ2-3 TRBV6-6 TGTGCCAGCAGTTCTAGCTCCGGGGGGACAGATACGCAGTATTTT CASSSSSGGTDTQYF
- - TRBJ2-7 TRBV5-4 TGTGCCAGCAGCGGGGGCCTCAAAAGGGGGGAGCAGTACTTC CASSGGLKRGEQYF
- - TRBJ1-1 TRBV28 TGTGCCAGCAAGGAGGGCTTGAACACTGAAGCTTTCTTT CASKEGLNTEAFF
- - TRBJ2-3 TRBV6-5 TGTGCCAGCACAGGGGACCGCACAGATACGCAGTATTTT CASTGDRTDTQYF
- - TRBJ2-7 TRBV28 TGTGCCAGCAGTCGGGCAGGGGCCCAGGGAGAGCAGTACTTC CASSRAGAQGEQYF
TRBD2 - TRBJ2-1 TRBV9 TGTGCCAGCAGCGTCGCCTCGACTAGCGGGAGGGCCAGGGAGCAGTTCTTC CASSVASTSGRAREQFF